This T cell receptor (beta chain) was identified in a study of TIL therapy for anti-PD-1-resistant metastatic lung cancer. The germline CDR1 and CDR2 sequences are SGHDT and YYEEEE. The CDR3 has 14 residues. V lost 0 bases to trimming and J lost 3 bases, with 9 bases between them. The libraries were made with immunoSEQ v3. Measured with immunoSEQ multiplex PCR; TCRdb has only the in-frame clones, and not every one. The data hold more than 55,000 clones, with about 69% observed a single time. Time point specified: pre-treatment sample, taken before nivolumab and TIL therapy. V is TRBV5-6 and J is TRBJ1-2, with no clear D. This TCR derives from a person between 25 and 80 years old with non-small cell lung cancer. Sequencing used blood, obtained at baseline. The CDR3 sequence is CASSLVGKYYGYTF. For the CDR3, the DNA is TGTGCCAGCAGCTTGGTAGGGAAGTACTATGGCTACACCTTC.